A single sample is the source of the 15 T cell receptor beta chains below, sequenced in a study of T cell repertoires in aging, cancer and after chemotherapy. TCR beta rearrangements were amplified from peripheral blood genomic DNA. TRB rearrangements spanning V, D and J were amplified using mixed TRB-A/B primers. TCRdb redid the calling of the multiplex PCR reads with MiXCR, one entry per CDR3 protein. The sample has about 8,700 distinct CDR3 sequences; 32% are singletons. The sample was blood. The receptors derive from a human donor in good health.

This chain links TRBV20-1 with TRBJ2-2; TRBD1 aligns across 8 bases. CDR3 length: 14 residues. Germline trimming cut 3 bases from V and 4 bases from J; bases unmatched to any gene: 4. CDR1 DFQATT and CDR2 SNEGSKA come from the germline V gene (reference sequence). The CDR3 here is CSASRGQGTGELFF. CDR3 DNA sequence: TGCAGTGCTAGCAGGGGGCAGGGCACCGGGGAGCTGTTTTTT.

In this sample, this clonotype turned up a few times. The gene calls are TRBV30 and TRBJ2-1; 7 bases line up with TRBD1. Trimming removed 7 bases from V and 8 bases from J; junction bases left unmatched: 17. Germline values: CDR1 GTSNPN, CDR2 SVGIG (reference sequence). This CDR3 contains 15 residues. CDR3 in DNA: TGTGCCTTACGGGACAGCCTCTCGGGATTAGATGAGCAGTTCTTC. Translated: CALRDSLSGLDEQFF.

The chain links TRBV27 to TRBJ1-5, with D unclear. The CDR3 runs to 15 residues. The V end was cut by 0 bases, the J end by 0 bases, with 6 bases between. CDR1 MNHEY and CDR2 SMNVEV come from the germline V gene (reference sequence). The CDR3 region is CASSLSWISNQPQHF. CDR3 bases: TGTGCCAGCAGTTTATCGTGGATTAGCAATCAGCCCCAGCATTTT.

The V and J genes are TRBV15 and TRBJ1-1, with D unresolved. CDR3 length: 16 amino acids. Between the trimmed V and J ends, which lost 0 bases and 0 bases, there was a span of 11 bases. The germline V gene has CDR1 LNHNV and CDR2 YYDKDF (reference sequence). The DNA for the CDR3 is TGTGCCACCAGCAGAGAGGCTCGGGCCATGAACACTGAAGCTTTCTTT. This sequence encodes CATSREARAMNTEAFF.

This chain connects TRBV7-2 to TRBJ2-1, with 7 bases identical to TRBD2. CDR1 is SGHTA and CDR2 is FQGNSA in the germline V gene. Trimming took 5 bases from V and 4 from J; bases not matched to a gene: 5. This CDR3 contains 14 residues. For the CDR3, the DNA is TGTGCCAGCAGCCCCCTGGGGGGGTACAATGAGCAGTTCTTC. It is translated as CASSPLGGYNEQFF.

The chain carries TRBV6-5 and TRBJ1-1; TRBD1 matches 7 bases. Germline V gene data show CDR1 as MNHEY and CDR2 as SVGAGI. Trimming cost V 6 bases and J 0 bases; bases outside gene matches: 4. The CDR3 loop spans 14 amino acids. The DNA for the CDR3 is TGTGCCAGCAGCTCCGGGACAGTGAACACTGAAGCTTTCTTT. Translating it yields CASSSGTVNTEAFF.

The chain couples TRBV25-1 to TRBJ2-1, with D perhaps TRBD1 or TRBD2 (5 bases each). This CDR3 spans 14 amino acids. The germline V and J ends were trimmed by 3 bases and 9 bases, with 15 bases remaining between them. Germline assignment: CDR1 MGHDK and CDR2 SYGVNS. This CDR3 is CASSDILGTFEQFF. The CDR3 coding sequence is TGTGCCAGCAGTGACATCCTCGGGACCTTTGAGCAGTTCTTC.

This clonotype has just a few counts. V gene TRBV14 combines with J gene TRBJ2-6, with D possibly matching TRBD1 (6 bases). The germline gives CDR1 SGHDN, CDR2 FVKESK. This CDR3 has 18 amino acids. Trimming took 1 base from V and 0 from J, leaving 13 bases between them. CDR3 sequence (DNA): TGTGCCAGCAGCCAAGGGGCAGGGGATACCTCTGGGGCCAACGTCCTGACTTTC. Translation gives CASSQGAGDTSGANVLTF.

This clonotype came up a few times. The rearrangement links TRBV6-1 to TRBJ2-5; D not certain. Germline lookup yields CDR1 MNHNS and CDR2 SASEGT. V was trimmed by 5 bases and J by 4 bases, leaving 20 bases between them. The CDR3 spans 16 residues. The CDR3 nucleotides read TGTGCCAGCAGTAGAATGTCCTTCGGTATGGCAGAGACCCAGTACTTC. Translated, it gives CASSRMSFGMAETQYF.

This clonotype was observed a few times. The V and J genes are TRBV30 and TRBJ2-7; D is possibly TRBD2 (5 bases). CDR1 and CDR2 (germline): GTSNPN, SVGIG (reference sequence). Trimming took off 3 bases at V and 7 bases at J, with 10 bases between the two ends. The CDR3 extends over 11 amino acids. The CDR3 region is CAWSWGEEQYF. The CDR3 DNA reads TGTGCCTGGAGCTGGGGAGAGGAGCAGTACTTC.

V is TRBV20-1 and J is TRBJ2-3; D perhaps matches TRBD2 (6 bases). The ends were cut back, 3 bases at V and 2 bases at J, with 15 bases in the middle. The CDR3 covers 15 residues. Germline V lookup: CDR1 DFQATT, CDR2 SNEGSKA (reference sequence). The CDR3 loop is CSASSSGGNTDTQYF. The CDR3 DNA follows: TGCAGTGCTAGTAGCAGTGGCGGGAACACAGATACGCAGTATTTT.

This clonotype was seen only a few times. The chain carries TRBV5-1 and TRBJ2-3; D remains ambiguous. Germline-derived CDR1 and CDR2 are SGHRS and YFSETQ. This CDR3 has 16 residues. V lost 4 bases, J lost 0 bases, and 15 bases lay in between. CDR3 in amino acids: CASSPNNPTSTDTQYF. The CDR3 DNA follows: TGCGCCAGCAGCCCAAATAACCCAACTAGCACAGATACGCAGTATTTT.

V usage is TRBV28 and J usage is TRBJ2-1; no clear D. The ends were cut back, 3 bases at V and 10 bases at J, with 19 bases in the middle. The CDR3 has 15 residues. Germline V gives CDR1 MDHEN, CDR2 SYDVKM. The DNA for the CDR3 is TGTGCCAGCAGTTTCACACAAATTCCCTCGAGGGAGCAGTTCTTC. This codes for CASSFTQIPSREQFF.

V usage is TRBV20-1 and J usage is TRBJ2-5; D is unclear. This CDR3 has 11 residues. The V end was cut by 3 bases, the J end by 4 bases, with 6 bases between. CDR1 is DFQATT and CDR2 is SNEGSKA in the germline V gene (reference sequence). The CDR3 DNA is TGCAGTGCTAGCTTCCGAGAGACCCAGTACTTC. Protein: CSASFRETQYF.

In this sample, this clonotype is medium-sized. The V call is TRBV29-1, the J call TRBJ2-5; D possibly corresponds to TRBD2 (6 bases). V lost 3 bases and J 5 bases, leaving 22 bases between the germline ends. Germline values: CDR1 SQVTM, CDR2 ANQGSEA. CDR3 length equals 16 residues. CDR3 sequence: CSVERDLQEWGETQYF. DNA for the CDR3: TGCAGCGTTGAGCGGGACCTTCAAGAGTGGGGTGAGACCCAGTACTTC.